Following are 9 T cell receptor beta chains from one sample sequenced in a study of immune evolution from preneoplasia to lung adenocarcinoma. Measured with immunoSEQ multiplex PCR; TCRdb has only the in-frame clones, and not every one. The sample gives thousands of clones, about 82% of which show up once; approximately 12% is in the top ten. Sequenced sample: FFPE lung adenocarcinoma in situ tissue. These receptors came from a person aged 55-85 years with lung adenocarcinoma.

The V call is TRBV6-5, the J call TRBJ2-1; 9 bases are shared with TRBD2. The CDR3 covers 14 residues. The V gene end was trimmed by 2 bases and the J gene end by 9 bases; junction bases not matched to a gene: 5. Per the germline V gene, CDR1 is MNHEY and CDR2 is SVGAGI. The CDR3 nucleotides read TGTGCCAGCAGTTACCGGACTAGCGTAGGTGAGCAGTTCTTC. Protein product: CASSYRTSVGEQFF.

DNA for the CDR3: TGTGCCACCAGCAGAGCTAGCGGGGGGCCCCCAGATACGCAGTATTTT. It translates to CATSRASGGPPDTQYF. The V and J genes are TRBV15 and TRBJ2-3; TRBD2 agrees at 11 bases. CDR3 size: 16 residues. V shed 1 base, J shed 4 bases, and the junction held 4 bases outside the gene matches. Germline loops: CDR1 LNHNV, CDR2 YYDKDF (reference sequence).

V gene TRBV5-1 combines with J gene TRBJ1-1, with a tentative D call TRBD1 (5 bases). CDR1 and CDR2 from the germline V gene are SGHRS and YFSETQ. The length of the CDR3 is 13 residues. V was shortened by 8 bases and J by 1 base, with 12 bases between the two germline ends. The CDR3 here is CASSRDGNTEAFF. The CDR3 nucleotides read TGCGCCAGTTCCCGGGACGGGAACACTGAAGCTTTCTTT. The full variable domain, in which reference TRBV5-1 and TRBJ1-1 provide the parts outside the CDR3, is KAGVTQTPRYLIKTRGQQVTLSCSPISGHRSVSWYQQTPGQGLQFLFEYFSETQRNKGNFPGRFSGRQFSNSRSEMNVSTLELGDSALYLCASSRDGNTEAFFGQGTRLTVV.

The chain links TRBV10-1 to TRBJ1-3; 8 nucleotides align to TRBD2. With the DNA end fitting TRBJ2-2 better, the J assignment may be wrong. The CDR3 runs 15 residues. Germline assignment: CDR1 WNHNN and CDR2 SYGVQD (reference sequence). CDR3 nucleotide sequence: TGCGCCAGCAGTGAAACTAGCGGAAACACCGGGGAGCTGTTTTTT. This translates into CASSETSGNTGELFF.

The CDR3 reads CASSEQSNEQFF. The CDR3 DNA is TGTGCCAGCAGTGAACAGAGTAATGAGCAGTTCTTC. The chain has TRBV6-1 and TRBJ2-1; D is ambiguous. From germline, CDR1 is MNHNS and CDR2 SASEGT. V gave up 2 bases and J gave up 7 bases, with 6 bases separating them. CDR3 length equals 12 residues.

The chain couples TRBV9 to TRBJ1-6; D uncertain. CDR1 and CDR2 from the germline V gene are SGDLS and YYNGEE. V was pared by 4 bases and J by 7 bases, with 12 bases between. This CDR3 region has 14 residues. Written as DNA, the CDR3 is TGTGCCAGCAGCCAAGGCCCCTCAAATTCACCCCTCCACTTT. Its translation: CASSQGPSNSPLHF.

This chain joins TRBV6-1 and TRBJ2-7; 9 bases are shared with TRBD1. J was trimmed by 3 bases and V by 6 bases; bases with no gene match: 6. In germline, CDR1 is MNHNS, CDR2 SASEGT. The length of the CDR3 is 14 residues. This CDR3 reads CASRNTGGSYEQYF. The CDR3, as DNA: TGTGCCAGCAGGAACACAGGGGGCAGCTACGAGCAGTACTTC.

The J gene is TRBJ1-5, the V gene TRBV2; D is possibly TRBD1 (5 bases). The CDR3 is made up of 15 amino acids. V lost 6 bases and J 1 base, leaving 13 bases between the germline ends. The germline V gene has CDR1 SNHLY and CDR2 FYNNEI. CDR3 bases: TGTGCCAGCAGCAATACAGGAGGCAGCAATCAGCCCCAGCATTTT. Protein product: CASSNTGGSNQPQHF.

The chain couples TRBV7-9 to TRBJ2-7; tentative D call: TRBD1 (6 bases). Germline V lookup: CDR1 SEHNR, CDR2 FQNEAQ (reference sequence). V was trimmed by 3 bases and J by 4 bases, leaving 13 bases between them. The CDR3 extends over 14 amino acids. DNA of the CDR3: TGTGCCAGCAGCTTTGTCCAGCAGGGGTACGAGCAGTACTTC. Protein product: CASSFVQQGYEQYF.